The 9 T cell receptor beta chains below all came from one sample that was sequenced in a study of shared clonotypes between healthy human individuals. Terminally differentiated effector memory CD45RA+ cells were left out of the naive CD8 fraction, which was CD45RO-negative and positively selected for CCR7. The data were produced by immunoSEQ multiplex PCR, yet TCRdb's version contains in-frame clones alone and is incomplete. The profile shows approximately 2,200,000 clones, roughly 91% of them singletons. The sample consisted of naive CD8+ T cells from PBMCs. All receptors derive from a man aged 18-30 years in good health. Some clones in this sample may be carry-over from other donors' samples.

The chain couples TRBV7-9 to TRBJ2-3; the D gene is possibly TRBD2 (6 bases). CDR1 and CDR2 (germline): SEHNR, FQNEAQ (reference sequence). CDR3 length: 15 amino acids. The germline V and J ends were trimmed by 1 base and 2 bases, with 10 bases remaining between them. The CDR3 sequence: CASSLVVGLTDTQYF. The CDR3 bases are TGTGCCAGCAGCTTAGTGGTGGGACTCACAGATACGCAGTATTTT.

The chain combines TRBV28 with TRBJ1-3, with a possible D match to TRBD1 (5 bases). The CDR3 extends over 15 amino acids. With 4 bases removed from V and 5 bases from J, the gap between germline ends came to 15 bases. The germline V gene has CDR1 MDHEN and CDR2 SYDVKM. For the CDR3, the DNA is TGTGCCAGCAGTTCCTGGGGGTATGCAAGAAACACCATATATTTT. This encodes CASSSWGYARNTIYF.

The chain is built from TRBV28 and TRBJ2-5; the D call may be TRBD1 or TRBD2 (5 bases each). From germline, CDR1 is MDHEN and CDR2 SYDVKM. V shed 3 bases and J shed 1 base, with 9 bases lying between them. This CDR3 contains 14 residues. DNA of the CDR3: TGTGCCAGCAGTTTTGTCGGGACCCAAGAGACCCAGTACTTC. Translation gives CASSFVGTQETQYF.

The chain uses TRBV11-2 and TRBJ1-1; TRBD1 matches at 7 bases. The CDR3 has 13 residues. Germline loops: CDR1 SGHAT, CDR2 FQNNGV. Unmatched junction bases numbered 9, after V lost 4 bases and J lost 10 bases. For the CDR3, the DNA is TGTGCCAGCAGCTCAGGGGGAGGGGATGCAGCTTTCTTT. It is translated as CASSSGGGDAAFF.

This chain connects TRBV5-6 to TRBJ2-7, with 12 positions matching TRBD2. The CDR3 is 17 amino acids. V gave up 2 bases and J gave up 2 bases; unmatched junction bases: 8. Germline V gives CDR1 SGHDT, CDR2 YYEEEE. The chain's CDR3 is CASSFFDGLAGTYEQYF. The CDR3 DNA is TGTGCCAGCAGCTTTTTCGACGGACTAGCGGGGACCTACGAGCAGTACTTC.

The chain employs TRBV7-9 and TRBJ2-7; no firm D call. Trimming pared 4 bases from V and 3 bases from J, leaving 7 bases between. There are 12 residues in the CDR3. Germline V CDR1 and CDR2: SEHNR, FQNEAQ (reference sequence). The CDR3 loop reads CASSSIGYEQYF. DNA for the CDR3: TGTGCCAGCAGCTCCATTGGCTACGAGCAGTACTTC.

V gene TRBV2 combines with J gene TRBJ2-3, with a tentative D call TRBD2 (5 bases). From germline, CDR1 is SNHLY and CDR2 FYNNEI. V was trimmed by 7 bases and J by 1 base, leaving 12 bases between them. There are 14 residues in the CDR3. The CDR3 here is CASTGWVGTDTQYF. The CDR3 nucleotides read TGTGCCAGCACGGGGTGGGTGGGCACAGATACGCAGTATTTT.

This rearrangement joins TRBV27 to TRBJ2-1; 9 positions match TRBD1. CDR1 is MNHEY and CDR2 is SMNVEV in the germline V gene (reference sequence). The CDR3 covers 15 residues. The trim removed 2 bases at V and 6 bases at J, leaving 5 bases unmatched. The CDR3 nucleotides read TGTGCCAGCAGTTTAGGACAGGGGATGTTCAATGAGCAGTTCTTC. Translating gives CASSLGQGMFNEQFF.

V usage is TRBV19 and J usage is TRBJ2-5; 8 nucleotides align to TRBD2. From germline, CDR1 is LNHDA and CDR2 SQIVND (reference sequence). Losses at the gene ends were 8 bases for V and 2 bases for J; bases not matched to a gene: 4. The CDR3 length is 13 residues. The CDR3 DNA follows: TGTGCCAGTCGGGAGCGGGGGCAAGAGACCCAGTACTTC. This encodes CASRERGQETQYF.